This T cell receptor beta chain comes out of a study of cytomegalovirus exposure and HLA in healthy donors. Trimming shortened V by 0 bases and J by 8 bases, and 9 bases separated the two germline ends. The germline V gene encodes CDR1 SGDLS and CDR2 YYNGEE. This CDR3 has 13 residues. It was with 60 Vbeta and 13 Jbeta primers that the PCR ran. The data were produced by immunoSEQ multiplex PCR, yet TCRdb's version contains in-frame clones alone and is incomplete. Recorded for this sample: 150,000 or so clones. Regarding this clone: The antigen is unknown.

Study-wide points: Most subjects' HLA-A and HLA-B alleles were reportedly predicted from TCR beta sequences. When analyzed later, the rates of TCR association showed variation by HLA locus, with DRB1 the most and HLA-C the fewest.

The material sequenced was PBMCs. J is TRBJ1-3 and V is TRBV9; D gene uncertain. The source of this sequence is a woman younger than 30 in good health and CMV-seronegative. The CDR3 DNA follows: TGTGCCAGCAGCGTAGCCCCTCGGGACACCATATATTTT. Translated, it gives CASSVAPRDTIYF.